The sample holds a few counts of the clone carrying this T cell receptor beta chain. Its specificity is unknown. The sample belongs to a study of T cell repertoires and Cas9 in healthy adults. Study as a whole: Multi-effector potency, cytotoxicity and lineage were assessed in SpCas9-reactive CD4 and CD8 T cells. Study-level points and caveats: Reportedly, SpCas9-reactive effector T cell proliferation and function were mitigated by SpCas9-reactive Tregs in vitro.

The method was immunoSEQ multiplex PCR; TCRdb's version includes in-frame clones alone and lacks a portion of them. The repertoire holds tens of thousands of clones, about 89% seen once, with roughly 1.4% in the top ten. CDR1 and CDR2 (germline): MDHEN, SYDVKM. Trimming removed 11 bases from V and 4 bases from J, with 26 bases in between. This CDR3 has 16 amino acids. The origin of this receptor is a human donor in good health. J is TRBJ1-2 and V is TRBV28, with D maybe TRBD1 (5 bases). Sequencing input: CD4+ effector T cells (CD127+, CD25-, CD137-, CD154-) from PBMCs; culture status not recorded. The CDR3 DNA follows: TGTGCCCGCGGGGGGGTAGGGCAGGGCGAGCGCTATGGCTACACCTTC. Its protein is CARGGVGQGERYGYTF.